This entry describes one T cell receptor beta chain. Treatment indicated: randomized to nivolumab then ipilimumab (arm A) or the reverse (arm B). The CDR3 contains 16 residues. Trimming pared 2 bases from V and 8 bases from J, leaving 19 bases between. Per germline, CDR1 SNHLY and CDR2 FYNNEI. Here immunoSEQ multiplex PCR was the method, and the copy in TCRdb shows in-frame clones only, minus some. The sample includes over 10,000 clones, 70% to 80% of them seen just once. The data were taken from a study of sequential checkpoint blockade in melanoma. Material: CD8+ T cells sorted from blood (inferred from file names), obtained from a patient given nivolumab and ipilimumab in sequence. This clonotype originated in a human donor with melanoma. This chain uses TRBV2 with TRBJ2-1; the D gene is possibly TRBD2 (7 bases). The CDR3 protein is CASSESLRGGRDEQFF. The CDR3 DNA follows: TGTGCCAGCAGTGAATCTTTGAGGGGGGGCCGGGATGAGCAGTTCTTC. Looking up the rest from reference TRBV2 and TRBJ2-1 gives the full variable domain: EPEVTQTPSHQVTQMGQEVILRCVPISNHLYFYWYRQILGQKVEFLVSFYNNEISEKSEIFDDQFSVERPDGSNFTLKIRSTKLEDSAMYFCASSESLRGGRDEQFFGPGTRLTVL.